These 26 T cell receptor beta chains share one sample of origin, sequenced in a study of cytomegalovirus exposure and HLA in healthy donors. The PCR used 60 Vbeta and 13 Jbeta primers. Sequencing was performed with immunoSEQ multiplex PCR; in TCRdb, only in-frame clones are kept and a portion is missing. Here the sample table reports some 84,000 clones. Sample: PBMCs. The receptors come from a man aged 50 or older in good health and CMV-seronegative.

The V and J genes are TRBV28 and TRBJ1-2; weak D call: TRBD1 (5 bases). The CDR3 covers 14 residues. The V gene lost 6 bases and the J gene lost 8 bases, with 19 bases spanning the gap. Germline V gene data show CDR1 as MDHEN and CDR2 as SYDVKM. The CDR3, as DNA: TGTGCCAGCAGCCCTCGCCGACAGAGTGGCGGCTACACCTTC. As protein: CASSPRRQSGGYTF.

V usage is TRBV5-1 and J usage is TRBJ2-7, with TRBD1 matching 8 bases. Trimming took 0 bases from V and 2 from J; bases not matched to a gene: 4. The V gene's germline CDR1 is SGHRS and CDR2 YFSETQ. This CDR3 has 15 residues. The DNA of the CDR3 is TGCGCCAGCAGCTTGGTAGGGACAGGCACCTACGAGCAGTACTTC. It yields the protein CASSLVGTGTYEQYF.

The chain employs TRBV2 and TRBJ1-3; 7 nucleotides agree with TRBD1. Germline V CDR1 and CDR2: SNHLY, FYNNEI. The V and J ends lost 6 bases and 0 bases, in that order; junction bases with no gene match: 5. The CDR3 is made up of 15 amino acids. CDR3 amino acids: CASRPDRVSGNTIYF. The DNA for the CDR3 is TGTGCCAGCAGACCCGACAGGGTCTCTGGAAACACCATATATTTT.

The CDR3 loop is CASSLGGGAGGTQYF. In DNA, the CDR3 is TGTGCCAGCAGCTTAGGTGGGGGGGCTGGCGGGACCCAGTACTTC. The gene calls are TRBV7-3 and TRBJ2-5, with a tentative D call TRBD2 (7 bases). Deletions cut 2 bases from V and 7 bases from J, with 17 bases between. Per the germline V gene, CDR1 is SGHTA and CDR2 is FQGTGA. This CDR3 comprises 15 residues. Combining the CDR3 with reference TRBV7-3 and TRBJ2-5 gives the whole variable domain GAGVSQTPSNKVTEKGKYVELRCDPISGHTALYWYRQSLGQGPEFLIYFQGTGAADDSGLPNDRFFAVRPEGSVSTLKIQRTERGDSAVYLCASSLGGGAGGTQYFGPGTRLLVL.

In DNA, the CDR3 is TGTGCCAGCAACCTACTAGCGGGTAGTGGGAATGAGCAGTTCTTC. Translation gives CASNLLAGSGNEQFF. The gene calls are TRBV2 and TRBJ2-1, with TRBD2 identical over 9 bases. Germline CDR1 and CDR2: SNHLY and FYNNEI. The CDR3 is 15 residues long. V shed 7 bases, J shed 7 bases, and the junction held 11 bases outside the gene matches.

The V call is TRBV4-1, the J call TRBJ2-2; D gene unclear. Trimming cost V 6 bases and J 2 bases, with 10 bases left between them. Germline loops: CDR1 MGHRA, CDR2 YSYEKL. CDR3 size: 14 residues. Here the CDR3 DNA reads TGCGCCAGCAGGCGACTGTACAACACCGGGGAGCTGTTTTTT. Its translation: CASRRLYNTGELFF.

The chain employs TRBV28 and TRBJ1-2; D is uncertain. CDR1 MDHEN and CDR2 SYDVKM come from the germline V gene. This CDR3 contains 13 residues. Trimming removed 2 bases from V and 0 bases from J, with 4 bases in between. In DNA, the CDR3 is TGTGCCAGCAGTTTACCCGCTAACTATGGCTACACCTTC. It translates to CASSLPANYGYTF.

CDR3 nucleotides: TGTGCCAGCAGTCCCAGCGGGGGGGCCTACAATGAGCAGTTCTTC. It specifies CASSPSGGAYNEQFF. This chain uses TRBV6-5 with TRBJ2-1, with 10 nucleotides matching TRBD2. The CDR3 is 15 amino acids. V shed 5 bases, J shed 2 bases, and the junction held 3 bases outside the gene matches. Per germline, CDR1 MNHEY and CDR2 SVGAGI.

V gene TRBV7-3 combines with J gene TRBJ2-2, with no clear D. Deletions cut 6 bases from V and 6 bases from J, with 14 bases between. The CDR3 is 14 amino acids. Per the germline V gene, CDR1 is SGHTA and CDR2 is FQGTGA. CDR3: CASSLGSTPGELFF. CDR3 nucleotide sequence: TGTGCCAGCAGTCTGGGCTCTACCCCCGGGGAGCTGTTTTTT.

V gene TRBV4-1 combines with J gene TRBJ1-5; D perhaps matches TRBD1 (5 bases). This CDR3 spans 13 amino acids. Deletions cut 0 bases from V and 12 bases from J, with 12 bases between. Germline values: CDR1 MGHRA, CDR2 YSYEKL. The CDR3: CASSQEEGLLQHF. The CDR3, as DNA: TGCGCCAGCAGCCAAGAAGAGGGACTACTCCAGCATTTT.

The chain joins TRBV11-2 to TRBJ2-1; D unclear. CDR3 length equals 14 residues. Between the trimmed V and J ends, which lost 5 bases and 9 bases, there was a span of 17 bases. Germline CDR1 is SGHAT and CDR2 is FQNNGV. The CDR3 reads CASSPQYFPLEQFF. The CDR3 nucleotides read TGTGCCAGCAGCCCACAGTATTTTCCACTTGAGCAGTTCTTC.

The CDR3 DNA follows: TGTGCCAGCAGATGGACAGTGAACACTGAAGCTTTCTTT. It specifies CASRWTVNTEAFF. The genes are TRBV6-6 and TRBJ1-1; tentatively, D is TRBD1 (6 bases). The germline V and J ends were trimmed by 6 bases and 0 bases, with 8 bases remaining between them. CDR1 is MNHNY, CDR2 SVGAGI, per germline (reference sequence). This CDR3 region has 13 residues.

This chain uses TRBV5-1 with TRBJ2-3, with D perhaps TRBD1 (6 bases). V was cut by 0 bases and J by 4 bases, with 21 bases left in between. CDR3 length: 18 residues. The germline CDR1 and CDR2 sequences are SGHRS and YFSETQ. CDR3 DNA sequence: TGCGCCAGCAGCTTGGCCCCCCCACAGGGTTGGGGAGCAGATACGCAGTATTTT. Protein product: CASSLAPPQGWGADTQYF.

The chain couples TRBV10-3 to TRBJ1-2; D remains unclear. V was pared by 0 bases and J by 4 bases, with 9 bases between. Germline assignment: CDR1 ENHRY and CDR2 SYGVKD. This CDR3 has 14 residues. The CDR3 DNA reads as TGTGCCATCAGTGAGTCGTTTAGAGTCTATGGCTACACCTTC. Protein sequence: CAISESFRVYGYTF.

The gene calls are TRBV28 and TRBJ2-5; 7 bases align to TRBD1. J was trimmed by 3 bases and V by 2 bases; bases with no gene match: 0. CDR3 length: 13 residues. Germline CDR1 is MDHEN and CDR2 is SYDVKM. Here the CDR3 DNA reads TGTGCCAGCAGTTTAGGGACAGAAGAGACCCAGTACTTC. Its protein product is CASSLGTEETQYF.

This chain uses TRBV4-3 with TRBJ2-5; D possibly corresponds to TRBD2 (5 bases). This CDR3 is built from 16 residues. Trimming took 1 base from V and 4 from J, leaving 16 bases between them. CDR1 is LGHNA and CDR2 is YSLEER in the germline V gene. CDR3 amino acids: CASSQAFSQLGETQYF. CDR3 sequence (DNA): TGCGCCAGCAGCCAAGCTTTCTCACAACTAGGAGAGACCCAGTACTTC.

The V gene is TRBV19, the J gene TRBJ2-1; 8 bases fit TRBD2. Germline V CDR1 and CDR2: LNHDA, SQIVND (reference sequence). J was trimmed by 6 bases and V by 1 base; bases with no gene match: 2. The length of the CDR3 is 14 residues. The CDR3 DNA follows: TGTGCCAGTAGTATAGGGACTAGCCCCAATGAGCAGTTCTTC. As protein: CASSIGTSPNEQFF.

The J gene is TRBJ2-5, the V gene TRBV28; D not resolved. The CDR3 covers 15 residues. V was trimmed by 1 base and J by 2 bases, leaving 11 bases between them. Per germline, CDR1 MDHEN and CDR2 SYDVKM. CDR3 in DNA: TGTGCCAGCAGTTTATTCGGCAGGATGCAAGAGACCCAGTACTTC. Amino acid sequence: CASSLFGRMQETQYF.

V is TRBV5-1 and J is TRBJ2-1; unclear D gene. CDR1 and CDR2 (germline): SGHRS, YFSETQ. The ends were cut back, 0 bases at V and 10 bases at J, with 8 bases in the middle. This CDR3 is 12 amino acids long. This chain's CDR3 is CASSLESYEQFF. Here the CDR3 DNA reads TGCGCCAGCAGCTTGGAATCCTACGAGCAGTTCTTC.

This chain uses TRBV7-8 with TRBJ1-2, with D possibly matching TRBD1 (6 bases). Per germline, CDR1 SGHVS and CDR2 FQNEAQ. The ends were cut back, 5 bases at V and 2 bases at J, with 15 bases in the middle. The CDR3 extends over 15 amino acids. The CDR3 coding sequence is TGTGCCAGCAGCATACTACAGGGAGGGAACTATGGCTACACCTTC. This sequence encodes CASSILQGGNYGYTF.

The chain couples TRBV11-2 to TRBJ1-3; 10 bases match TRBD1. Germline CDR1 SGHAT, CDR2 FQNNGV. The CDR3 runs to 17 residues. V was pared by 6 bases and J by 2 bases, with 10 bases of the junction left unmatched. DNA of the CDR3: TGTGCCAGCAGTAGGCACCCGGGACAGGGGACTGGAAACACCATATATTTT. The encoded protein is CASSRHPGQGTGNTIYF. The full variable domain, completed using reference TRBV11-2 and TRBJ1-3, is EAGVAQSPRYKIIEKRQSVAFWCNPISGHATLYWYQQILGQGPKLLIQFQNNGVVDDSQLPKDRFSAERLKGVDSTLKIQPAKLEDSAVYLCASSRHPGQGTGNTIYFGEGSWLTVV.

V and J are TRBV18 and TRBJ1-4, with D perhaps TRBD1 (6 bases). Germline V gene data show CDR1 as KGHSH and CDR2 as LQKENI. The CDR3 spans 16 residues. V lost 3 bases and J 5 bases, leaving 16 bases between the germline ends. CDR3 sequence (DNA): TGTGCCAGCTCACCTTTCGTACAGGGCGAGAATGAAAAACTGTTTTTT. It specifies CASSPFVQGENEKLFF.

This chain connects TRBV11-2 to TRBJ2-3; TRBD2 aligns across 16 bases. The CDR3 is 18 residues long. V lost 2 bases to trimming and J lost 2 bases; unmatched junction nucleotides: 4. The germline V gene has CDR1 SGHAT and CDR2 FQNNGV. CDR3 nucleotides: TGTGCCAGCAGCTTAAGGGGGACTAGCGGGGGGGCCACAGATACGCAGTATTTT. Translated, it gives CASSLRGTSGGATDTQYF.

This chain connects TRBV28 to TRBJ2-7; TRBD1 might be the D (8 bases). Germline CDR1 and CDR2: MDHEN and SYDVKM. Trimming removed 7 bases from V and 2 bases from J, with 24 bases in between. This CDR3 has 17 residues. The CDR3 spells CASIKWETGGGTYEQYF. CDR3 DNA sequence: TGTGCCAGCATCAAGTGGGAAACAGGGGGAGGGACCTACGAGCAGTACTTC.

The rearrangement joins TRBV6-6 to TRBJ1-1; possibly TRBD1 for D (5 bases). Trimming took off 7 bases at V and 8 bases at J, with 11 bases between the two ends. Germline loops: CDR1 MNHNY, CDR2 SVGAGI (reference sequence). The CDR3 runs 11 residues. CDR3 protein: CASNTGFEAFF. The CDR3 nucleotides are TGTGCCAGCAATACAGGATTCGAAGCTTTCTTT.

The chain carries TRBV5-1 and TRBJ2-3, with TRBD2 matching 10 bases. Germline V gene data show CDR1 as SGHRS and CDR2 as YFSETQ. Trimming at V came to 0 bases and at J to 2 bases, leaving 12 bases not matched to a gene. The CDR3 length is 19 residues. Here the CDR3 DNA reads TGCGCCAGCAGCTTGGCCGTTATATTAGCGGGGGGACTCACAGATACGCAGTATTTT. Translated, it gives CASSLAVILAGGLTDTQYF.